The 13 T cell receptor beta chains below were found in one sample sequenced in a study of control samples from healthy donors and cancer patients. Generated by immunoSEQ multiplex PCR, the TCRdb table keeps only in-frame clones and is missing some. The sample holds approximately 120,000 clones; just over 90% are singletons and the top ten take roughly 4.4%. Sample: blood. The receptors stem from a human donor in good health. The donor label of this sample is uncertain.

J is TRBJ1-1 and V is TRBV19; D not resolved. This CDR3 has 15 residues. The V gene lost 6 bases and the J gene lost 0 bases, with 14 bases spanning the gap. Germline values: CDR1 LNHDA, CDR2 SQIVND (reference sequence). The CDR3 bases are TGTGCCAGTAGCTTGAGCCACCTCATGAACACTGAAGCTTTCTTT. Amino acids: CASSLSHLMNTEAFF.

The count of this clone is one. CDR3 sequence: CASSRYRRGGYTF. The CDR3 coding sequence is TGTGCCAGCAGTCGATACAGGAGAGGGGGCTACACCTTC. The chain joins TRBV14 to TRBJ1-2; D is perhaps TRBD1 (5 bases). The CDR3 sequence is 13 residues long. Trimming stripped 6 bases from V and 8 bases from J, with 16 bases between. Germline V lookup: CDR1 SGHDN, CDR2 FVKESK.

V and J are TRBV6-5 and TRBJ2-7, with D uncertain. V was pared by 6 bases and J by 2 bases, with 8 bases between. The V gene's germline CDR1 is MNHEY and CDR2 SVGAGI. CDR3 length: 12 residues. The CDR3 nucleotides read TGTGCCAGCAGGGGGTATACCTACGAGCAGTACTTC. Protein: CASRGYTYEQYF.

J is TRBJ2-2 and V is TRBV19; tentatively, D is TRBD1 (6 bases). V was cut by 0 bases and J by 8 bases, with 19 bases left in between. The germline CDR1 and CDR2 sequences are LNHDA and SQIVND (reference sequence). This CDR3 has 17 amino acids. The DNA of the CDR3 is TGTGCCAGTAGTATAGATGGGGCCATCACAGGGTCGGGGGAGCTGTTTTTT. Translating it yields CASSIDGAITGSGELFF.

The chain uses TRBV2 and TRBJ1-5; D call uncertain. This CDR3 comprises 15 residues. CDR1 and CDR2 from the germline V gene are SNHLY and FYNNEI. The germline V and J ends were trimmed by 1 base and 3 bases, with 10 bases remaining between them. DNA of the CDR3: TGTGCCAGCAGTGAAGTACGGCGGTCCAATCAGCCCCAGCATTTT. This codes for CASSEVRRSNQPQHF.

The V and J genes are TRBV6-5 and TRBJ1-5; D perhaps matches TRBD1 (5 bases). Germline values: CDR1 MNHEY, CDR2 SVGAGI. V was trimmed by 2 bases and J by 1 base, leaving 9 bases between them. This CDR3 is built from 15 residues. CDR3 sequence: CASSYGAGSNQPQHF. The DNA of the CDR3 is TGTGCCAGCAGTTACGGGGCAGGGAGCAATCAGCCCCAGCATTTT.

This clone was observed a single time. The chain carries TRBV6-5 and TRBJ2-1; 7 bases line up with TRBD2. The ends lost 6 bases at V and 8 bases at J; junction bases unmatched: 7. This CDR3 region has 13 residues. From germline, CDR1 is MNHEY and CDR2 SVGAGI. The CDR3 region has the DNA TGTGCCAGCAGCCGAGAAGGGAGGGATGAGCAGTTCTTC. It encodes CASSREGRDEQFF.

The chain joins TRBV24-1 to TRBJ2-5; either TRBD1 or TRBD2 may fit D (5 bases each). The ends were cut back, 4 bases at V and 2 bases at J, with 13 bases in the middle. Germline assignment: CDR1 KGHDR and CDR2 SFDVKD. This CDR3 region has 15 residues. The CDR3 region is CATSDSLWGQETQYF. The CDR3 nucleotides read TGTGCCACCAGTGACTCGCTATGGGGGCAAGAGACCCAGTACTTC.

The chain links TRBV2 to TRBJ1-5, with D maybe TRBD1 (5 bases). The germline V gene encodes CDR1 SNHLY and CDR2 FYNNEI. With 5 bases removed from V and 2 bases from J, the gap between germline ends came to 10 bases. This CDR3 region has 14 residues. The CDR3 sequence is CASSQWDGNQPQHF. In DNA form, the CDR3 reads TGTGCCAGCAGTCAATGGGACGGCAATCAGCCCCAGCATTTT.

The V gene is TRBV18, the J gene TRBJ2-2, with a possible D match to TRBD1 (5 bases). Germline CDR1 KGHSH, CDR2 LQKENI. The V gene lost 1 base and the J gene lost 0 bases, with 9 bases spanning the gap. The CDR3 runs to 16 residues. CDR3 sequence: CASSPQTATNTGELFF. Here the CDR3 DNA reads TGTGCCAGCTCACCACAGACAGCGACGAACACCGGGGAGCTGTTTTTT.

The rearrangement joins TRBV6-5 to TRBJ2-7; weak D call: TRBD1 (5 bases). V was cut by 2 bases and J by 6 bases, with 11 bases left in between. The CDR3 spans 13 residues. Germline V gives CDR1 MNHEY, CDR2 SVGAGI. CDR3 DNA sequence: TGTGCCAGCAGTTACGGGGCCGAAAGCGAGCAGTACGTC. It encodes CASSYGAESEQYV.

The chain uses TRBV24-1 and TRBJ2-2; the D gene is possibly TRBD2 (6 bases). The CDR3 spans 16 residues. Trimming pared 0 bases from V and 4 bases from J, leaving 11 bases between. The germline V gene encodes CDR1 KGHDR and CDR2 SFDVKD. In DNA, the CDR3 is TGTGCCACCAGTGATTTGTCGCGGGATGGCACCGGGGAGCTGTTTTTT. It translates to CATSDLSRDGTGELFF.

The CDR3 is CASSDSGANVLTF. As DNA, the CDR3 is TGTGCCAGCAGTGACTCTGGGGCCAACGTCCTGACTTTC. V and J are TRBV28 and TRBJ2-6, with D hard to call. CDR3 length: 13 residues. Per the germline V gene, CDR1 is MDHEN and CDR2 is SYDVKM. V dropped 5 bases and J dropped 0 bases, with 2 bases sitting between them.